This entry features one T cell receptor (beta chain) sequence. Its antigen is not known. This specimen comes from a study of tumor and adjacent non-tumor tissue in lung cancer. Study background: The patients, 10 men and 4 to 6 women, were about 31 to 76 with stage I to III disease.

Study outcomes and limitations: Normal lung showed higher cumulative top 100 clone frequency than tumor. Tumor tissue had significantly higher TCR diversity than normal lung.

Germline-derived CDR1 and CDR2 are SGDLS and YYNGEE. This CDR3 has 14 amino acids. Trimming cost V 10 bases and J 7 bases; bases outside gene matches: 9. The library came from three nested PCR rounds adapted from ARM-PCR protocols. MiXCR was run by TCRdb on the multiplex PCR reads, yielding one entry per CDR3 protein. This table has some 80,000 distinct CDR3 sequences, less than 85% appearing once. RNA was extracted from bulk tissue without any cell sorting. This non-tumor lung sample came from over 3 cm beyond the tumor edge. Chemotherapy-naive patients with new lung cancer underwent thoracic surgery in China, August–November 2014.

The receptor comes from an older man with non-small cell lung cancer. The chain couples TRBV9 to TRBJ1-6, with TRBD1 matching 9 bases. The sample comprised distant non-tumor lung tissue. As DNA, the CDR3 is TGTGCCTGTAGCGTTGGACAGGGGAATTCACCCCTCCACTTT. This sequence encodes CACSVGQGNSPLHF.